This T cell receptor (beta chain) is from a study of OX40 agonist ivuxolimab in advanced cancers. Study-level information: Clinicians treated patients with ivuxolimab, an agonistic anti-OX40 (CD134) antibody. Three patients responded partially, comprising one with hepatocellular carcinoma and two with cutaneous melanoma. Patient treatment consisted of intravenous ivuxolimab administration every 2 weeks at 0.01 to 10 mg/kg.

TCRdb's copy holds only in-frame clones and misses some; the assay was immunoSEQ multiplex PCR. Altogether tens of thousands of clones are present, around nine tenths being singletons, with the ten largest covering roughly 0.3%. The CDR3 sequence is 17 residues long. Germline V gene lookup returns CDR1 SGHRS and CDR2 YFSETQ. The V and J ends lost 4 bases and 6 bases respectively, with 25 bases between them. The sequencing used CD4+ or CD8+ T cells sorted from blood, collected in a trial of the OX40 agonist ivuxolimab. The sequence was obtained from an adult with an advanced solid tumor such as melanoma, head and neck, liver or kidney cancer. The rearrangement joins TRBV5-1 to TRBJ1-2, with D tentatively TRBD1 (5 bases). The DNA of the CDR3 is TGCGCCAGCAGCCAGGGCCAAACTAGAGGGAATTTGGATGGCTACACCTTC. Its protein is CASSQGQTRGNLDGYTF.